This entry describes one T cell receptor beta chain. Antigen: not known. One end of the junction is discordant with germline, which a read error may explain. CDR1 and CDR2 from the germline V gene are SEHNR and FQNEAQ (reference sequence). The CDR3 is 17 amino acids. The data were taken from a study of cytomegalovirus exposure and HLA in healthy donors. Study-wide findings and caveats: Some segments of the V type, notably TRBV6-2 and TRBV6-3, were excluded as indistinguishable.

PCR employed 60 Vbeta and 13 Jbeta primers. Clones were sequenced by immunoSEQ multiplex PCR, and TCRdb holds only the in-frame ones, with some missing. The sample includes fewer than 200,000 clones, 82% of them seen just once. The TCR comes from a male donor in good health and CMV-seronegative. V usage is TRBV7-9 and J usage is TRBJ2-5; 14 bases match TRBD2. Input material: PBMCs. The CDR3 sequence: CSSSRGTSGRVSETQYF. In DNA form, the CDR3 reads TGTTCCAGCAGCCGAGGGACTAGCGGGAGAGTAAGTGAGACCCAGTACTTC.